Below are 30 T cell receptor beta chains sequenced from a single sample in a study of regulatory T cells in long-lasting Graves disease. The time point was: persistent/refractory GD, antithyroid drugs over 5 years with positive TRAb. Generation of the TCR library employed RNA extracted from PBMCs. The TCR beta library used iRepertoire HTBI primers with Arm-PCR amplification of CDR3. Using its own MiXCR run on the multiplex PCR reads, TCRdb lists one record per CDR3 protein. Seen here are hundreds of thousands of distinct CDR3 sequences, around 20% observed once, and the top ten hold approximately 8%. Sequencing was performed on peripheral blood mononuclear cells (PBMCs), taken when the disease was refractory, from a patient treated with antithyroid drugs. The receptors derive from a female donor with Graves disease.

On this clonotype itself: The junction departs from the called germline gene at one end, perhaps through a read error. The chain combines TRBV7-6 with TRBJ2-1; 10 positions agree with TRBD2. Germline CDR1 and CDR2: SGHVS and FNYEAQ. The CDR3 runs 13 residues. The CDR3 region has the DNA TGTGCCGGCAGCTTAGCGGGGGGCAATGAGCAGTTCTTC. Protein: CAGSLAGGNEQFF.

V usage is TRBV11-2 and J usage is TRBJ2-3; 8 nucleotides agree with TRBD2. V lost 5 bases and J lost 7; bases outside the gene matches: 8. This CDR3 is 14 amino acids long. Germline V lookup: CDR1 SGHAT, CDR2 FQNNGV. The CDR3 loop is CASSPGLAGNTQYF. CDR3 nucleotide sequence: TGTGCCAGCAGCCCTGGACTAGCTGGTAATACGCAGTATTTT.

The sample holds many counts of this clonotype. This chain uses TRBV7-2 with TRBJ2-5, with D possibly TRBD1 on 6 matching bases. This CDR3 contains 14 residues. Germline-derived CDR1 and CDR2 are SGHTA and FQGNSA. The V end lost 3 bases, the J end lost 1 base, and 9 bases lay between the germline ends. The CDR3 loop is CASSFSGAQETQYF. The DNA of the CDR3 is TGTGCCAGCAGCTTTTCAGGGGCCCAAGAGACCCAGTACTTC.

The rearrangement links TRBV29-1 to TRBJ2-7, with D perhaps matching TRBD2 (5 bases). The CDR3 is 15 amino acids. Germline V CDR1 and CDR2: SQVTM, ANQGSEA. V lost 0 bases and J lost 0, with 12 bases in between. Here the CDR3 reads CSVEEEAEDSYEQYF. The CDR3 DNA is TGCAGCGTTGAAGAGGAAGCGGAGGACTCCTACGAGCAGTACTTC.

This clonotype was recorded at least ten times. The rearrangement joins TRBV6-9 to TRBJ2-7; 8 positions agree with TRBD1. The germline gives CDR1 MNHGY, CDR2 SVAAGI. After removal of 3 bases from V and 2 bases from J, the junction contained 9 bases not matched to a gene. This CDR3 has 16 residues. CDR3 DNA sequence: TGTGCCAGCAGTTACTCTCCGGACAGGGTCACCTACGAGCAGTACTTC. Translated: CASSYSPDRVTYEQYF.

This rearrangement joins TRBV7-2 to TRBJ2-7; 9 nucleotides agree with TRBD2. Germline V gene lookup returns CDR1 SGHTA and CDR2 FQGNSA. V shed 0 bases and J 2 bases; nucleotides not matched to a gene: 2. The CDR3 sequence is 15 residues long. CDR3 nucleotide sequence: TGTGCCAGCAGCTTAGCCCCTAGCGGGACCTACGAGCAGTACTTC. It is translated as CASSLAPSGTYEQYF.

A note on this clonotype: A much larger clone sits a single nucleotide away, making a read error possible. The chain joins TRBV4-1 to TRBJ1-4; no definite D call. The CDR3 totals 14 residues. Germline-derived CDR1 and CDR2 are MGHRA and YSYEKL. The CDR3, as DNA: TGCGCCAGCAGCCAAGCCGTAAGAGCTGAAGAACTGTTTTTT. It translates to CASSQAVRAEELFF.

This clonotype was counted a few times. The V call is TRBV7-6, the J call TRBJ2-1; 8 positions agree with TRBD2. Unmatched junction bases numbered 16, after V lost 7 bases and J lost 5 bases. The CDR3 is made up of 17 amino acids. CDR1 and CDR2 (germline): SGHVS, FNYEAQ. In DNA, the CDR3 is TGTGCCAGCAATCCCACCATTGCGGGAGGAGATCACAATGAGCAGTTCTTC. This encodes CASNPTIAGGDHNEQFF. The full variable domain, with the rest looked up from reference TRBV7-6 and TRBJ2-1, is GAGVSQSPRYKVTKRGQDVALRCDPISGHVSLYWYRQALGQGPEFLTYFNYEAQQDKSGLPNDRFSAERPEGSISTLTIQRTEQRDSAMYRCASNPTIAGGDHNEQFFGPGTRLTVL.

This clonotype was seen repeatedly, ten times or more. J is TRBJ2-7 and V is TRBV6-5; the D gene is possibly TRBD2 (6 bases). The length of the CDR3 is 13 residues. V was clipped by 4 bases and J by 3 bases, with 10 bases between them. CDR1 and CDR2 from the germline V gene are MNHEY and SVGAGI. The CDR3, as DNA: TGTGCCAGCAGTTCCCAGGGACTCTACGAGCAGTACTTC. Amino acid sequence: CASSSQGLYEQYF.

This clonotype was detected ten times or more. V usage is TRBV28 and J usage is TRBJ2-7; possible D gene TRBD1, 5 bases. The germline CDR1 and CDR2 sequences are MDHEN and SYDVKM. V gave up 8 bases and J gave up 5 bases, with 13 bases separating them. This CDR3 has 12 amino acids. CDR3 loop: CASVKGIDEQYF. The DNA of the CDR3 is TGTGCCAGCGTCAAGGGGATCGACGAGCAGTACTTC.

Note on this clonotype: A read error may account for a junction end that differs from germline. The chain is built from TRBV6-2 or TRBV6-3 and TRBJ2-1; the D call may be TRBD1 or TRBD2 (5 bases each). This CDR3 contains 11 residues. Germline V gives CDR1 MNHEY, CDR2 SVGEGT. CDR3 protein: CASSPWDRAYF. The CDR3 DNA reads TGTGCCAGCAGTCCATGGGACCGGGCATACTTC.

As regards this clonotype: Its ends do not fully match the called genes, so a read error is possible. The chain links TRBV6-1 to TRBJ1-2; 9 bases agree with TRBD1. Germline-derived CDR1 and CDR2 are MNHNS and SASEGT. There are 14 residues in the CDR3. The CDR3 reads CASSPPGTGSGHTF. The CDR3 DNA sequence: TGTGCCAGCAGTCCCCCCGGGACAGGGAGTGGCCACACCTTC.

The chain uses TRBV6-5 and TRBJ1-5, with TRBD1 as a possible D gene (5 bases). V lost 2 bases and J lost 6, with 8 bases in between. Germline V lookup: CDR1 MNHEY, CDR2 SVGAGI. CDR3 length: 13 amino acids. CDR3 sequence reads: CASSYGRAQPQHF. In DNA form, the CDR3 reads TGTGCCAGCAGTTACGGCAGGGCTCAGCCCCAGCATTTT.

The CDR3 sequence is CASGGPSSYEQYF. CDR3 bases: TGTGCCAGCGGGGGTCCTTCCTCCTACGAGCAGTACTTC. The V and J genes are TRBV6-1 and TRBJ2-7; D may match TRBD1 or TRBD2 (5 bases each). The CDR3 consists of 13 residues. Germline assignment: CDR1 MNHNS and CDR2 SASEGT. With 8 bases removed from V and 0 bases from J, the gap between germline ends came to 11 bases.

As to this clonotype: A read error may produce the germline difference seen at one junction end. The chain has TRBV7-7 and TRBJ2-5; unclear D gene. Germline values: CDR1 SSHAT, CDR2 FNYEAQ (reference sequence). This CDR3 has 14 amino acids. The CDR3 loop reads CASSFDPIQETQYF. The CDR3 region has the DNA TGTGCTAGCAGCTTTGACCCCATCCAAGAGACCCAGTACTTC.

The sample holds many counts of this clonotype. The chain employs TRBV6-2 or TRBV6-3 and TRBJ2-5, with 10 nucleotides matching TRBD2. From germline, CDR1 is MNHEY and CDR2 SVGEGT. There are 15 residues in the CDR3. The ends lost 6 bases at V and 0 bases at J; junction bases unmatched: 4. CDR3 loop: CASSWGLAYQETQYF. The CDR3 region has the DNA TGTGCCAGCAGCTGGGGACTAGCGTACCAAGAGACCCAGTACTTC.

Many counts were recorded for this clonotype. This chain joins TRBV3-1 and TRBJ1-2; 7 bases fit TRBD1. This CDR3 comprises 14 residues. V lost 4 bases to trimming and J lost 3 bases; unmatched junction nucleotides: 5. The germline gives CDR1 LGHDT, CDR2 YNNKEL (reference sequence). The CDR3 is CASSLRQGDYGYTF. In DNA form, the CDR3 reads TGTGCCAGCAGCCTTAGACAGGGCGACTATGGCTACACCTTC.

The genes are TRBV3-1 and TRBJ1-1; D is uncertain. The V gene's germline CDR1 is LGHDT and CDR2 YNNKEL (reference sequence). V gave up 1 base and J gave up 11 bases, with 14 bases separating them. This CDR3 is 13 amino acids long. CDR3 sequence reads: CASSQVESKGAFF. In DNA, the CDR3 is TGTGCCAGCAGCCAAGTAGAGTCTAAGGGCGCTTTCTTT.

This clonotype was found many times. The gene calls are TRBV27 and TRBJ2-5, with 8 bases that match TRBD2. Germline lookup yields CDR1 MNHEY and CDR2 SMNVEV (reference sequence). CDR3 length equals 15 residues. With 4 bases clipped from V and 5 bases from J, the junction kept 9 bases outside the gene matches. The CDR3 nucleotides read TGTGCCAGCAGTTCCGGGACTAGAGTTGTTGAGACCCAGTACTTC. Translation: CASSSGTRVVETQYF.

The V gene is TRBV7-8, the J gene TRBJ2-7, with D possibly being TRBD1 or TRBD2 (5 bases each). V was clipped by 5 bases and J by 2 bases, with 13 bases between them. The CDR3 length is 14 residues. The germline gives CDR1 SGHVS, CDR2 FQNEAQ. The CDR3 region is CASSHGDATYEQYF. CDR3 nucleotides: TGTGCCAGCAGCCATGGGGACGCAACCTACGAGCAGTACTTC.

This clonotype turned up a few times. The chain has TRBV25-1 and TRBJ2-7; TRBD1 aligns across 9 bases. The germline V gene encodes CDR1 MGHDK and CDR2 SYGVNS. The ends lost 3 bases at V and 2 bases at J; junction bases unmatched: 14. CDR3 length equals 18 residues. CDR3 coding DNA: TGTGCCAGCAGTGACACCCGCACCGGGACAGGGCACCCCTACGAGCAGTACTTC. Protein: CASSDTRTGTGHPYEQYF.

The J gene is TRBJ2-1, the V gene TRBV28; no reliable D call. V was clipped by 5 bases and J by 5 bases, with 22 bases between them. Germline CDR1 MDHEN, CDR2 SYDVKM. The CDR3 contains 17 residues. The CDR3, as DNA: TGTGCCAGCAGTCTAATCACATCAAATCAATTGAACAATGAGCAGTTCTTC. Translation gives CASSLITSNQLNNEQFF.

This clonotype came up many times. CDR3 loop: CAISSGRADYEQYF. CDR3 coding DNA: TGTGCCATCAGTAGCGGGAGGGCCGACTACGAGCAGTACTTC. The chain combines TRBV10-3 with TRBJ2-7; 10 nucleotides agree with TRBD2. The V gene's germline CDR1 is ENHRY and CDR2 SYGVKD. The CDR3 has 14 residues. Germline trimming cut 5 bases from V and 3 bases from J; bases unmatched to any gene: 4.

CDR3 nucleotide sequence: TGTGCCAGCAGCCGAGTCCGGGACAGGCTCCGCAATCAGCCCCAGCATTTT. It yields the protein CASSRVRDRLRNQPQHF. V gene TRBV12-3 or TRBV12-4 combines with J gene TRBJ1-5; TRBD1 aligns across 8 bases. After removal of 6 bases from V and 2 bases from J, the junction contained 12 bases not matched to a gene. The CDR3 spans 17 residues.

This clonotype was recorded at least ten times. The CDR3 DNA follows: TGTGCCAGCAGTTGGTCCGGGACTAGCTCCTACGAGCAGTACTTC. Protein: CASSWSGTSSYEQYF. The chain joins TRBV27 to TRBJ2-7; 8 bases line up with TRBD2. Germline V gives CDR1 MNHEY, CDR2 SMNVEV (reference sequence). The CDR3 extends over 15 amino acids. After removal of 4 bases from V and 0 bases from J, the junction contained 5 bases not matched to a gene.

In this sample, this clonotype turned up a few times. The V and J genes are TRBV19 and TRBJ2-7; 10 bases agree with TRBD2. Germline values: CDR1 LNHDA, CDR2 SQIVND (reference sequence). There are 15 residues in the CDR3. V was clipped by 6 bases and J by 4 bases; unmatched bases: 9. Written as DNA, the CDR3 is TGTGCCAGTAGGTCTAGCGGGAGTTTTGTATACGAGCAGTACTTC. Encoded protein: CASRSSGSFVYEQYF. The full variable domain, with the rest looked up from reference TRBV19 and TRBJ2-7, is DGGITQSPKYLFRKEGQNVTLSCEQNLNHDAMYWYRQDPGQGLRLIYYSQIVNDFQKGDIAEGYSVSREKKESFPLTVTSAQKNPTAFYLCASRSSGSFVYEQYFGPGTRLTVT.

The rearrangement uses TRBV9 and TRBJ1-5; weak D call: TRBD1 (6 bases). V was clipped by 0 bases and J by 9 bases, with 13 bases between them. The CDR3 consists of 14 residues. From germline, CDR1 is SGDLS and CDR2 YYNGEE. CDR3 bases: TGTGCCAGCAGCGTAGGACAGGCGTATCTGCCCCAGCATTTT. The encoded protein is CASSVGQAYLPQHF.

This clonotype was counted ten times or more. The chain employs TRBV28 and TRBJ2-5; D unclear. Germline V gene lookup returns CDR1 MDHEN and CDR2 SYDVKM. V dropped 2 bases and J dropped 2 bases, with 12 bases sitting between them. The CDR3 spans 15 residues. The CDR3 is CASSLVGTIQETQYF. DNA for the CDR3: TGTGCCAGCAGTTTAGTCGGCACAATACAAGAGACCCAGTACTTC.

This clonotype appeared many times. The chain employs TRBV7-8 and TRBJ1-2; TRBD1 might be the D (5 bases). Trimming pared 1 base from V and 7 bases from J, leaving 10 bases between. The CDR3 runs 13 residues. From germline, CDR1 is SGHVS and CDR2 FQNEAQ. The CDR3 DNA reads as TGTGCCAGCAGCTTAGGGGGGTCGAGTGGCTACACCTTC. It encodes CASSLGGSSGYTF.

This CDR3 reads CATSDLSRKGYTF. CDR3 DNA sequence: TGTGCCACCAGTGATTTGAGCCGTAAAGGCTACACCTTC. The chain employs TRBV24-1 and TRBJ1-2; D call uncertain. V lost 0 bases to trimming and J lost 8 bases, with 9 bases between them. The CDR3 runs 13 residues. Germline lookup yields CDR1 KGHDR and CDR2 SFDVKD.